Sequencing of this T cell receptor (beta chain) was carried out in a study of cytomegalovirus exposure and HLA in healthy donors. Study overall: Unique TCR beta sequences numbering 95 million to 130 million came from 150 million to 200 million T cells in an earlier analysis.

In the PCR, 60 Vbeta and 13 Jbeta primers were used. Original analysis: The count from a later analysis was about 80 million unique TCR beta chains, some 11 million of them shared. Assay: immunoSEQ multiplex PCR; the TCRdb copy retains only in-frame clones and omits some. The V and J calls and clone size are taken from that table; D and trimming were inferred from the DNA. Seen here are about 200,000 clones, 65% to 85% observed once, and the top ten hold about 1.8%. There are 14 residues in the CDR3. Trimming left V 1 base short and J 2 bases short, with 9 bases between. From germline, CDR1 is GTSNPN and CDR2 SVGIG (reference sequence).

The chain has TRBV30 and TRBJ1-5; maybe TRBD1 (6 bases). The source of this sequence is a man aged 45-65 years in good health and CMV-seronegative. Sequenced: PBMCs. This CDR3 reads CAWSGDTRNQPQHF. CDR3 coding DNA: TGTGCCTGGAGTGGGGACACCCGCAATCAGCCCCAGCATTTT.